Listed below are T cell receptor beta chains from one sample, sequenced in a study of vaccination and CD4 T cells after COVID-19. TCRdb fed the PCR reads into MiXCR, producing one record per CDR3 protein. The sample holds over 20,000 distinct CDR3 sequences, almost 50% seen once. These receptors have no known antigen. The sample consisted of CD4+ T cells from blood, cultured in vitro. Receptors were obtained from a human donor who had recovered from COVID-19. Both conserved end residues are part of each CDR3. A D gene is named only where the DNA matches it firmly. Some rows mark clone size as missing; the rest say once, few, many or name a class of expanded clone.

J: TRBJ2-3; size: NA; D: TRBD2; V: TRBV20-1; DNA: TGCAGTGCTAGAATAGCGGGATTCAACACAGATACGCAGTATTTT; CDR3: CSARIAGFNTDTQYF
J: TRBJ2-1; size: NA; D: TRBD2; V: TRBV20-1; DNA: TGCAGTGCTAATTCGCGGGAGGGCCGGTGGAATGAGCAGTTCTTC; CDR3: CSANSREGRWNEQFF
J: TRBJ1-1; size: NA; D: NA; V: TRBV6-2/TRBV6-3; DNA: TGTGCCAGCAGTTACGGATCTGCCGCTGAAGCTTTCTTT; CDR3: CASSYGSAAEAFF
J: TRBJ1-2; size: NA; D: TRBD1; V: TRBV27; DNA: TGTGCCAGCAGTTTACAGGGACAGGTCGGTCTTTCGGCGGGCTACACCTTC; CDR3: CASSLQGQVGLSAGYTF
J: TRBJ2-7; size: once; D: TRBD1; V: TRBV5-1; DNA: TGCGCCAGCAGCCCAGGACAGGGGGGGGCCTACGAGCAGTACTTC; CDR3: CASSPGQGGAYEQYF
J: TRBJ2-2; size: NA; D: NA; V: TRBV23-1; DNA: TGCGCCAGCAGTCGCAGGGTTTCCGGGGAGCTGTTTTTT; CDR3: CASSRRVSGELFF
J: TRBJ1-1; size: NA; D: NA; V: TRBV18; DNA: TGTGCCAGCTCATTTGAAGGTCAGAGCACTGAAGCTTTCTTT; CDR3: CASSFEGQSTEAFF
J: TRBJ2-1; size: few; D: TRBD2; V: TRBV7-3; DNA: TGTGCCAGCAGCTTAGAACTAGCGGCAGAGCAGTTCTTC; CDR3: CASSLELAAEQFF
J: TRBJ2-3; size: NA; D: TRBD2; V: TRBV10-3; DNA: TGTGCCATCAGTGGGGGTCGCGGGAGGGCACCAGATACGCAGTATTTT; CDR3: CAISGGRGRAPDTQYF
J: TRBJ2-7; size: once; D: TRBD2; V: TRBV6-1; DNA: TGTGCCAGCACCGGGACTAGAGGGCCTGACGAGCAGTACTTC; CDR3: CASTGTRGPDEQYF
J: TRBJ2-2; size: NA; D: NA; V: TRBV19; DNA: TGTGCCAGTAGTGAAGGGCGGGACACCGGGGAGCTGTTTTTT; CDR3: CASSEGRDTGELFF
J: TRBJ1-5; size: NA; D: NA; V: TRBV5-1; DNA: TGCGCCAGCAGCACGAATCAGCCCCAGCATTTT; CDR3: CASSTNQPQHF
J: TRBJ2-5; size: NA; D: TRBD2; V: TRBV24-1; DNA: TGTGCCACCAGTGATGCTAGCGGCCAAGAGACCCAGTACTTC; CDR3: CATSDASGQETQYF
J: TRBJ2-5; size: NA; D: TRBD1; V: TRBV2; DNA: TGTGCCAGCAGTGAACGACAGGGTGGGACCCAGTACTTC; CDR3: CASSERQGGTQYF